A selection of T cell receptor beta chains follows, all from one sample in a study of CD8 T cells in ankylosing spondylitis. TCRdb called the 5' RACE reads again in MiXCR, with one record for every CDR3 protein. Found here are fewer than 650,000 distinct CDR3 sequences, roughly 12% of them singletons; the top ten hold under 7.5%. The specimen sequenced was blood, either unsorted or a sorted T cell fraction (not recorded which). The source of these receptors is a male donor with ankylosing spondylitis. The CDR3 runs from the conserved cysteine through the conserved F or W. A D gene is named only where the DNA matches it firmly. The size of a clone is reported for some rows only, either as once, few or many, or as a class for expanded clones.

V	J	size	D	CDR3	DNA
TRBV5-1	TRBJ1-2	few	NA	CASSPGTRTFYGYTF	TGCGCCAGCAGCCCCGGGACCCGTACATTCTATGGCTACACCTTC
TRBV6-1	TRBJ2-3	few	NA	CASLSIGDTQYF	TGTGCCAGTCTCTCCATAGGGGATACGCAGTATTTT
TRBV3-1	TRBJ2-1	NA	NA	CASSSLLESSYNEQFF	TGTGCCAGCAGCTCACTACTAGAGAGCTCCTACAATGAGCAGTTCTTC
TRBV7-8	TRBJ1-6	few	NA	CASSRQESSYNSPLHF	TGTGCCAGCAGCCGACAGGAGAGCTCCTATAATTCACCCCTCCACTTT
TRBV6-1	TRBJ1-5	NA	NA	CASSEREILNQPQHF	TGTGCCAGCAGTGAAAGGGAGATTCTCAATCAGCCCCAGCATTTT
TRBV6-5	TRBJ1-6	NA	NA	CASSYSRNNSPLHF	TGTGCCAGCAGTTACTCTAGGAATAATTCACCCCTCCACTTT
TRBV20-1	TRBJ1-6	NA	NA	CSARVGTDNSPLHF	TGCAGTGCTAGGGTTGGGACGGATAATTCACCCCTCCACTTT
TRBV7-9	TRBJ2-1	NA	NA	CASSLDLGDHEQFF	TGTGCCAGCAGCTTAGATTTGGGGGACCATGAGCAGTTCTTC
TRBV7-2	TRBJ1-1	NA	NA	CASSLVGPANTEAFF	TGTGCCAGCAGCTTAGTAGGACCGGCGAACACTGAAGCTTTCTTT
TRBV7-8	TRBJ1-3	NA	NA	CASSLNKQAAGNTIYF	TGTGCCAGCAGCTTGAACAAACAGGCCGCGGGAAACACCATATATTTT
TRBV10-1	TRBJ2-4	NA	NA	CASSSRGTAGIHYF	TGCGCCAGCAGTTCTCGGGGGACTGCAGGCATTCATTACTTC
TRBV24-1	TRBJ2-3	few	TRBD2	CATSESGGSTDTQYF	TGTGCCACCAGTGAAAGCGGGGGTAGCACAGATACGCAGTATTTT
TRBV5-4	TRBJ2-1	NA	TRBD2	CASSLAAGETYNEQFF	TGTGCCAGCAGCTTGGCGGCGGGAGAAACCTACAATGAGCAGTTCTTC
TRBV7-9	TRBJ1-1	many	NA	CASSLVEGYTEAFF	TGTGCCAGCAGCTTAGTGGAGGGGTACACTGAAGCTTTCTTT
TRBV11-3	TRBJ2-7	few	NA	CASSLNKGLSYEQYF	TGTGCCAGCAGCTTAAATAAGGGTCTCTCCTACGAGCAGTACTTC
TRBV11-2	TRBJ2-1	many	TRBD2	CASSSLFPPGLGNNEQFF	TGTGCCAGCAGCTCCCTTTTCCCTCCGGGACTAGGTAACAATGAGCAGTTCTTC
TRBV5-4	TRBJ2-5	NA	TRBD2	CASSLEIAGDKETQYF	TGTGCCAGCAGCTTGGAGATAGCGGGAGACAAAGAGACCCAGTACTTC